A single sample is the source of the 26 T cell receptor beta chains below, sequenced in a study of blood T cell repertoires in COVID-19. The method was immunoSEQ multiplex PCR; TCRdb's version includes in-frame clones alone and lacks a portion of them. The table records about 160,000 clones, approximately 80% of them present only once. Sequencing was done on a sample of peripheral blood. The receptors here all came from a woman aged 80 or older with active or convalescent COVID-19.

J is TRBJ2-7 and V is TRBV4-3; possibly TRBD2 for D (5 bases). Germline CDR1 and CDR2: LGHNA and YSLEER. V was trimmed by 1 base and J by 1 base, leaving 11 bases between them. The CDR3 contains 15 residues. CDR3 protein: CASSQVDGISYEQYF. The CDR3 nucleotides are TGCGCCAGCAGCCAAGTCGACGGGATTTCCTACGAGCAGTACTTC.

The J gene is TRBJ2-3, the V gene TRBV19, with D possibly matching TRBD2 (7 bases). The ends were cut back, 2 bases at V and 4 bases at J, with 16 bases in the middle. Germline V gives CDR1 LNHDA, CDR2 SQIVND (reference sequence). The CDR3 is 16 amino acids. The CDR3 loop is CASSILGGGGADTQYF. The CDR3 DNA reads as TGTGCCAGTAGTATACTCGGCGGCGGGGGCGCAGATACGCAGTATTTT. Full variable domain (missing parts from reference TRBV19 and TRBJ2-3): DGGITQSPKYLFRKEGQNVTLSCEQNLNHDAMYWYRQDPGQGLRLIYYSQIVNDFQKGDIAEGYSVSREKKESFPLTVTSAQKNPTAFYLCASSILGGGGADTQYFGPGTRLTVL.

The CDR3 DNA reads TGTGCCAGCAGCGACTGGGACAGGGGATACACTGAAGCTTTCTTT. It codes for CASSDWDRGYTEAFF. This chain joins TRBV7-9 and TRBJ1-1; 10 nucleotides match TRBD1. The CDR3 totals 15 residues. V gave up 5 bases and J gave up 3 bases; unmatched junction bases: 6. From germline, CDR1 is SEHNR and CDR2 FQNEAQ (reference sequence).

Many counts were recorded for this clone. V usage is TRBV7-9 and J usage is TRBJ2-7; 7 bases are shared with TRBD2. Trimming took 4 bases from V and 6 from J; bases not matched to a gene: 6. Germline CDR1 and CDR2: SEHNR and FQNEAQ (reference sequence). There are 13 residues in the CDR3. This CDR3 reads CASSSFGGIEQYF. CDR3 nucleotides: TGTGCCAGCAGCTCCTTCGGGGGGATCGAGCAGTACTTC.

The chain carries TRBV18 and TRBJ1-4, with 11 bases identical to TRBD1. The germline CDR1 and CDR2 sequences are KGHSH and LQKENI. This CDR3 region has 15 residues. J gave up 7 bases and V 3 bases, and 4 bases lay outside the gene matches. CDR3 sequence: CASSPDRGQFEKLFF. The CDR3 DNA reads TGTGCCAGCTCACCGGACAGGGGGCAATTTGAAAAACTGTTTTTT.

The chain carries TRBV28 and TRBJ1-2; 10 nucleotides match TRBD1. In germline, CDR1 is MDHEN, CDR2 SYDVKM. The CDR3 consists of 14 residues. After removal of 6 bases from V and 8 bases from J, the junction contained 9 bases not matched to a gene. The CDR3 DNA follows: TGTGCCAGCAGAGGGACAGGGGCTGTCTGGGGCTACACCTTC. Its protein product is CASRGTGAVWGYTF.

The V call is TRBV7-9, the J call TRBJ2-7, with TRBD1 identical over 12 bases. Germline CDR1 reads SEHNR; CDR2 reads FQNEAQ (reference sequence). V lost 2 bases and J lost 6; bases outside the gene matches: 8. The CDR3 sequence is 16 residues long. The CDR3 protein is CASSLISGQGATEQYF. The CDR3 bases are TGTGCCAGCAGCTTAATTTCGGGACAGGGGGCAACCGAGCAGTACTTC.

The chain couples TRBV30 to TRBJ1-2; no firm D call. Trimming took 2 bases from V and 0 from J, leaving 10 bases between them. The germline V gene encodes CDR1 GTSNPN and CDR2 SVGIG (reference sequence). This CDR3 is built from 14 residues. The CDR3, as DNA: TGTGCCTGGAGTCGGGATTCAGCTAACTATGGCTACACCTTC. Protein product: CAWSRDSANYGYTF.

This sequence joins TRBV5-8 and TRBJ2-5, with D tentatively TRBD1 (6 bases). Germline CDR1 is SGHTS and CDR2 is YDEGEE. Trimming stripped 0 bases from V and 4 bases from J, with 10 bases between. This CDR3 region has 14 residues. DNA of the CDR3: TGTGCCAGCAGCTTGGCCGGCAGGGGAGAGACCCAGTACTTC. The encoded protein is CASSLAGRGETQYF.

The V gene is TRBV5-4, the J gene TRBJ2-5, with D possibly TRBD2 on 5 matching bases. Germline lookup yields CDR1 SGHNT and CDR2 YYREEE (reference sequence). V shed 1 base and J shed 2 bases, with 6 bases lying between them. This CDR3 contains 13 residues. CDR3 protein: CASSLRGQETQYF. The CDR3 nucleotides read TGTGCCAGCAGCTTGCGGGGACAAGAGACCCAGTACTTC.

This rearrangement joins TRBV7-2 to TRBJ2-5; 15 bases match TRBD2. The CDR3 length is 16 residues. CDR1 and CDR2 (germline): SGHTA, FQGNSA. The V segment lost 1 base and the J segment 5 bases; nucleotides outside the gene matches: 2. As DNA, the CDR3 is TGTGCCAGCAGCTTAGTGGGACTAGCGGGGGGCGAGACCCAGTACTTC. This sequence encodes CASSLVGLAGGETQYF.

V gene TRBV4-1 combines with J gene TRBJ2-7; D remains ambiguous. The CDR3 is 13 residues long. Germline V gene data show CDR1 as MGHRA and CDR2 as YSYEKL. The V end lost 0 bases, the J end lost 5 bases, and 8 bases lay between the germline ends. This chain's CDR3 is CASSQEWQDEQYF. CDR3 in DNA: TGCGCCAGCAGCCAAGAATGGCAGGACGAGCAGTACTTC.

This clone was seen a few times. The V call is TRBV10-2, the J call TRBJ1-1, with TRBD1 as a possible D gene (5 bases). The CDR3 consists of 13 residues. Trimming cost V 6 bases and J 1 base, with 9 bases left between them. Germline V lookup: CDR1 WSHSY, CDR2 SAAADI. DNA of the CDR3: TGCGCCAGCAGGGGGGGTAGGAACACTGAAGCTTTCTTT. Translation: CASRGGRNTEAFF.

This sequence joins TRBV4-3 and TRBJ1-6; 8 positions agree with TRBD1. J was trimmed by 6 bases and V by 1 base; bases with no gene match: 2. Germline CDR1 reads LGHNA; CDR2 reads YSLEER. This CDR3 region has 15 residues. The CDR3 is CASSQGDRGNSPLHF. For the CDR3, the DNA is TGCGCCAGCAGCCAAGGTGACAGGGGTAATTCACCCCTCCACTTT.

This clone was seen just once. The junction shows a germline mismatch at one end, possibly a read error. The genes are TRBV7-2 and TRBJ2-5, with TRBD2 identical over 11 bases. Germline CDR1 reads SGHTA; CDR2 reads FQGNSA. The CDR3 spans 14 residues. CDR3 sequence (DNA): TGTGCCAGCAGCCTAGCGGGGGGCCAAGAGACCCAGTACTTC. Translating it yields CASSLAGGQETQYF. Together with reference TRBV7-2 and TRBJ2-5, the CDR3 gives the full variable domain: GAGVSQSPSNKVTEKGKDVELRCDPISGHTALYWYRQSLGQGLEFLIYFQGNSAPDKSGLPSDRFSAERTGGSVSTLTIQRTQQEDSAVYLCASSLAGGQETQYFGPGTRLLVL.

CDR3 protein: CASSQDWGGSPLHF. The CDR3 DNA is TGTGCCAGCAGCCAAGATTGGGGGGGTTCACCCCTCCACTTT. This chain uses TRBV14 with TRBJ1-6, with D possibly matching TRBD1 (5 bases). CDR3 size: 14 residues. Germline-derived CDR1 and CDR2 are SGHDN and FVKESK. The germline V and J ends were trimmed by 0 bases and 9 bases, with 9 bases remaining between them. Drawing the rest from reference TRBV14 and TRBJ1-6, the complete variable domain is EAGVTQFPSHSVIEKGQTVTLRCDPISGHDNLYWYRRVMGKEIKFLLHFVKESKQDESGMPNNRFLAERTGGTYSTLKVQPAELEDSGVYFCASSQDWGGSPLHFGNGTRLTVT.

CDR3: CASSLVVEGYTF. The CDR3 nucleotides are TGTGCCAGCAGCTTAGTGGTAGAGGGCTACACCTTC. The V call is TRBV7-9, the J call TRBJ1-2; no reliable D call. This CDR3 has 12 amino acids. In germline, CDR1 is SEHNR, CDR2 FQNEAQ (reference sequence). The ends were cut back, 1 base at V and 8 bases at J, with 8 bases in the middle.

V and J are TRBV6-1 and TRBJ1-3; possible D gene TRBD1, 6 bases. With 4 bases removed from V and 0 bases from J, the gap between germline ends came to 13 bases. There are 16 residues in the CDR3. Germline assignment: CDR1 MNHNS and CDR2 SASEGT. This chain's CDR3 is CASSGGQLNSGNTIYF. The CDR3 region has the DNA TGTGCCAGCAGTGGGGGGCAGCTAAACTCTGGAAACACCATATATTTT.

The chain employs TRBV28 and TRBJ1-1; tentative D call: TRBD1 (6 bases). In germline, CDR1 is MDHEN, CDR2 SYDVKM. The CDR3 extends over 15 amino acids. Deletions cut 6 bases from V and 1 base from J, with 15 bases between. The CDR3 region has the DNA TGTGCCAGCAGCGTAAAAGGGGGAGCGAACACTGAAGCTTTCTTT. This encodes CASSVKGGANTEAFF.

The V gene is TRBV7-2, the J gene TRBJ1-4; TRBD1 aligns across 10 bases. In germline, CDR1 is SGHTA, CDR2 FQGNSA. With V trimmed by 1 base and J by 7 bases, 12 bases remained unmatched. CDR3 size: 18 residues. The CDR3 region has the DNA TGTGCCAGCAGCTTAGGGGGGACAGGGGAAATCACTGGTGAAAAACTGTTTTTT. Amino acids: CASSLGGTGEITGEKLFF.

V is TRBV6-2 or TRBV6-3 and J is TRBJ2-7; 10 bases line up with TRBD2. The V segment lost 6 bases and the J segment 0 bases; nucleotides outside the gene matches: 2. The CDR3 contains 14 residues. Germline CDR1 reads MNHEY; CDR2 reads SVGEGT. The CDR3 loop is CASSRTSGSYEQYF. CDR3 bases: TGTGCCAGCAGCCGGACTAGCGGCTCCTACGAGCAGTACTTC.

J is TRBJ2-1 and V is TRBV7-6; 7 positions match TRBD1. V shed 4 bases and J 3 bases; nucleotides not matched to a gene: 6. CDR1 is SGHVS and CDR2 is FNYEAQ in the germline V gene. This CDR3 contains 15 residues. CDR3 DNA: TGTGCCAGCAGCTCCCGGACAGGCGACTACAATGAGCAGTTCTTC. Its translation is CASSSRTGDYNEQFF. The full variable domain, its missing parts supplied by reference TRBV7-6 and TRBJ2-1, is GAGVSQSPRYKVTKRGQDVALRCDPISGHVSLYWYRQALGQGPEFLTYFNYEAQQDKSGLPNDRFSAERPEGSISTLTIQRTEQRDSAMYRCASSSRTGDYNEQFFGPGTRLTVL.

The V gene is TRBV19, the J gene TRBJ1-1; D not resolved. The CDR3 has 12 residues. Germline loops: CDR1 LNHDA, CDR2 SQIVND (reference sequence). Between the trimmed V and J ends, which lost 8 bases and 8 bases, there was a span of 15 bases. The chain's CDR3 is CASFGGLKEAFF. CDR3 sequence (DNA): TGTGCCAGTTTTGGTGGGCTGAAAGAAGCTTTCTTT.

V usage is TRBV7-9 and J usage is TRBJ1-5, with 8 bases matching TRBD1. CDR1 SEHNR and CDR2 FQNEAQ come from the germline V gene (reference sequence). CDR3 length equals 15 residues. The J segment lost 3 bases and the V segment lost 1 base, leaving 2 bases of the junction unmatched. CDR3 in DNA: TGTGCCAGCAGCTTAGGGACAGGGCTCAATCAGCCCCAGCATTTT. Translation gives CASSLGTGLNQPQHF.

This clone has just a few counts. The V call is TRBV4-1, the J call TRBJ1-1; D unclear. The germline V and J ends were trimmed by 1 base and 7 bases, with 16 bases remaining between them. The CDR3 runs to 15 residues. Germline CDR1 MGHRA, CDR2 YSYEKL. The CDR3 DNA follows: TGCGCCAGCAGCCAAGTGGGGAGTCCCTCCGGTGAAGCTTTCTTT. It is translated as CASSQVGSPSGEAFF.

The J gene is TRBJ1-5, the V gene TRBV5-8, with unresolved D. The CDR3 has 17 amino acids. The V and J ends lost 3 bases and 1 base respectively, with 17 bases between them. Germline V gene sequence: CDR1 SGHTS, CDR2 YDEGEE. CDR3 nucleotides: TGTGCCAGCAGCTCCGCGAGGGCAGGACTAAGCAATCAGCCCCAGCATTTT. It specifies CASSSARAGLSNQPQHF.